One sample yielded the 4 T cell receptor beta chains listed below, sequenced in a study of T-cell reconstitution after alpha-beta-depleted transplantation in children. Researchers prepared the TCRbeta library using unique molecular identifiers, the study reports. TCRdb used MiXCR to reprocess the PCR reads, holding one entry per CDR3 protein. The sample records approximately 130,000 distinct CDR3 sequences, roughly 10% being singletons. The sample here was PBMCs, mostly from graft donor cells, taken 180 days after TCRalphabeta/CD19-depleted stem cell transplant. The receptors come from a girl under three years old who had a stem cell transplant for combined immunodeficiency, so the T cells may come from the graft donor.

There are a few counts of this clonotype. The gene calls are TRBV2 and TRBJ2-3; no firm D call. Deletions cut 3 bases from V and 7 bases from J, with 8 bases between. The V gene's germline CDR1 is SNHLY and CDR2 FYNNEI. The CDR3 has 12 amino acids. The CDR3 protein is CASSEQRNTQYF. In nucleotides, the CDR3 is TGTGCCAGCAGTGAGCAGAGGAATACGCAGTATTTT.

This chain connects TRBV11-2 to TRBJ2-3; 10 bases fit TRBD2. J gave up 4 bases and V 1 base, and 8 bases lay outside the gene matches. Germline V lookup: CDR1 SGHAT, CDR2 FQNNGV. The CDR3 contains 17 residues. CDR3 sequence reads: CASSLVKRGGPADTQYF. The CDR3 DNA reads TGTGCCAGCAGCTTAGTTAAGCGGGGGGGCCCCGCAGATACGCAGTATTTT.

V gene TRBV20-1 combines with J gene TRBJ1-2; the D is unclear. CDR3 size: 14 residues. Trimming removed 4 bases at V and 0 bases at J, with 12 bases between. Germline-derived CDR1 and CDR2 are DFQATT and SNEGSKA (reference sequence). In nucleotides, the CDR3 is TGCAGTGCTACCCGAGAGATTGCTAACTATGGCTACACCTTC. Amino acids: CSATREIANYGYTF.

The genes are TRBV6-5 and TRBJ2-5, with a possible D match to TRBD1 (5 bases). Germline CDR1 and CDR2: MNHEY and SVGAGI. The CDR3 runs to 15 residues. The germline V and J ends were trimmed by 1 base and 1 base, with 10 bases remaining between them. CDR3 in DNA: TGTGCCAGCAGTTACTATCAGGGATTCCAAGAGACCCAGTACTTC. Encoded protein: CASSYYQGFQETQYF.